Listed here are 20 T cell receptor beta chains from one sample, sequenced in a study of technical replicates of blood from a handful of donors. This table comes from immunoSEQ multiplex PCR, and its TCRdb copy is limited to in-frame clones, with some not included. The sample comprises some 57,000 clones, roughly 86% of which are singletons, and 4.5% to 5% rests with the top ten. The sequenced material came from PBMCs. All receptors derive from a human donor in good health. Some clones in this sample may be carry-over from other donors' samples.

The V call is TRBV18, the J call TRBJ2-5; 7 positions match TRBD1. This CDR3 is 14 amino acids long. V was pared by 5 bases and J by 9 bases, with 12 bases of the junction left unmatched. Germline CDR1 reads KGHSH; CDR2 reads LQKENI. CDR3 nucleotide sequence: TGTGCCAGCTCAGGCGAGACAGGGACCGGGGCCCAGTACTTC. It is translated as CASSGETGTGAQYF.

The CDR3 DNA is TGCGCCAGCTCTCCCAGCGCACTAGCGGGAGTGATATACAATGAGCAGTTCTTC. Its protein product is CASSPSALAGVIYNEQFF. The chain employs TRBV10-1 and TRBJ2-1; 11 nucleotides match TRBD2. The junction had 16 bases not matched to a gene; V was cut back by 8 bases and J by 4 bases. The CDR3 sequence is 18 residues long. Germline V lookup: CDR1 WNHNN, CDR2 SYGVQD (reference sequence).

The rearrangement joins TRBV4-3 to TRBJ2-2, with D possibly being TRBD1 (6 bases). The length of the CDR3 is 14 residues. The V gene lost 0 bases and the J gene lost 6 bases, with 8 bases spanning the gap. The germline CDR1 and CDR2 sequences are LGHNA and YSLEER. In nucleotides, the CDR3 is TGCGCCAGCAGCCAAGATTGGACAGCCGGGGAGCTGTTTTTT. It codes for CASSQDWTAGELFF.

This rearrangement joins TRBV6-5 to TRBJ1-6; D uncertain. The germline gives CDR1 MNHEY, CDR2 SVGAGI. V was cut by 2 bases and J by 13 bases, with 6 bases left in between. The CDR3 loop spans 11 amino acids. CDR3 coding DNA: TGTGCCAGCAGTTACCTGGAGCCCCTCCACTTT. Translation gives CASSYLEPLHF.

The chain has TRBV4-2 and TRBJ2-5; 7 bases match TRBD2. CDR1 is LGHNA, CDR2 YNFKEQ, per germline. This CDR3 comprises 15 residues. J was trimmed by 4 bases and V by 3 bases; bases with no gene match: 8. The CDR3 reads CASSHSRLAGETQYF. In nucleotides, the CDR3 is TGTGCCAGCAGCCACAGCCGACTAGCAGGAGAGACCCAGTACTTC.

The CDR3 region is CASSPRGQNTGELFF. CDR3 sequence (DNA): TGTGCCAGCTCACCGAGAGGGCAGAACACCGGGGAGCTGTTTTTT. The chain has TRBV18 and TRBJ2-2; TRBD2 is a possible D gene (5 bases). The V end was cut by 3 bases, the J end by 1 base, with 9 bases between. Looked up from germline, CDR1 is KGHSH and CDR2 is LQKENI. The length of the CDR3 is 15 residues. Supplemented by reference TRBV18 and TRBJ2-2, the full variable domain reads NAGVMQNPRHLVRRRGQEARLRCSPMKGHSHVYWYRQLPEEGLKFMVYLQKENIIDESGMPKERFSAEFPKEGPSILRIQQVVRGDSAAYFCASSPRGQNTGELFFGEGSRLTVL.

This clone was counted a single time. The rearrangement joins TRBV19 to TRBJ1-6; unclear D gene. CDR3 length: 14 amino acids. Trimming removed 6 bases at V and 5 bases at J, with 11 bases between. Per germline, CDR1 LNHDA and CDR2 SQIVND (reference sequence). The chain's CDR3 is CASRRGVDNSPLHF. The CDR3 nucleotides are TGTGCCAGTAGACGAGGAGTGGATAATTCACCCCTCCACTTT. Full variable domain (outside the CDR3, taken from reference TRBV19 and TRBJ1-6): DGGITQSPKYLFRKEGQNVTLSCEQNLNHDAMYWYRQDPGQGLRLIYYSQIVNDFQKGDIAEGYSVSREKKESFPLTVTSAQKNPTAFYLCASRRGVDNSPLHFGNGTRLTVT.

The J gene is TRBJ2-1, the V gene TRBV5-1; 10 nucleotides line up with TRBD2. The germline V gene has CDR1 SGHRS and CDR2 YFSETQ. With V trimmed by 7 bases and J by 4 bases, 5 bases remained unmatched. The CDR3 covers 14 residues. CDR3 sequence reads: CASASGGGYNEQFF. CDR3 nucleotide sequence: TGCGCCAGCGCCAGCGGGGGGGGGTACAATGAGCAGTTCTTC.

This chain joins TRBV11-2 and TRBJ2-5, with 10 bases fitting TRBD2. The ends lost 5 bases at V and 5 bases at J; junction bases unmatched: 11. Germline V gives CDR1 SGHAT, CDR2 FQNNGV. The CDR3 length is 16 residues. CDR3 residues: CASSTLTSGIVETQYF. CDR3 sequence (DNA): TGTGCCAGCAGCACTCTCACTAGCGGGATAGTCGAGACCCAGTACTTC.

This clone was counted between two and nine times. The chain carries TRBV6-1 and TRBJ2-7; 12 bases are a match to TRBD1. This CDR3 is built from 14 residues. The J segment lost 5 bases and the V segment lost 6 bases, leaving 5 bases of the junction unmatched. Germline CDR1 and CDR2: MNHNS and SASEGT. The CDR3 region has the DNA TGTGCCAGCAGCCGGGACAGGGGGCGCGACGAGCAGTACTTC. It translates to CASSRDRGRDEQYF.

This clone has just one count. V and J are TRBV11-2 and TRBJ1-2; D is unclear. Germline V gene data show CDR1 as SGHAT and CDR2 as FQNNGV. V lost 5 bases to trimming and J lost 4 bases, with 17 bases between them. This CDR3 contains 15 residues. CDR3 nucleotides: TGTGCCAGCAGCCCTAGGTCCGAAGGAACCTATGGCTACACCTTC. Translation gives CASSPRSEGTYGYTF.

This rearrangement joins TRBV18 to TRBJ1-5; D not resolved. From germline, CDR1 is KGHSH and CDR2 LQKENI. The CDR3 spans 14 residues. V lost 1 base to trimming and J lost 6 bases, with 10 bases between them. CDR3 in amino acids: CASSPLESSQPQHF. The CDR3 nucleotides are TGTGCCAGCTCACCACTGGAGTCAAGTCAGCCCCAGCATTTT.

V usage is TRBV10-3 and J usage is TRBJ2-3; 14 bases line up with TRBD2. CDR1 ENHRY and CDR2 SYGVKD come from the germline V gene. V dropped 5 bases and J dropped 6; count of bases not matched to a gene: 4. This CDR3 has 15 amino acids. CDR3 DNA: TGTGCCATCAGTCCGACTAGCGGGAGGGCGGATACGCAGTATTTT. It codes for CAISPTSGRADTQYF.

The chain carries TRBV7-2 and TRBJ2-3; 8 bases agree with TRBD1. The CDR3 is 14 amino acids. V shed 4 bases and J 3 bases; nucleotides not matched to a gene: 3. Germline V gene lookup returns CDR1 SGHTA and CDR2 FQGNSA. CDR3 bases: TGTGCCAGCAGCTCTAGACAGGGGACAGATACGCAGTATTTT. This codes for CASSSRQGTDTQYF.

The rearrangement joins TRBV2 to TRBJ2-5; D is unresolved. V was trimmed by 7 bases and J by 2 bases, leaving 14 bases between them. Germline loops: CDR1 SNHLY, CDR2 FYNNEI. The CDR3 extends over 14 amino acids. The chain's CDR3 is CASTPGSVQETQYF. CDR3 bases: TGTGCCAGCACACCAGGCTCGGTTCAAGAGACCCAGTACTTC.

The V gene is TRBV4-2, the J gene TRBJ2-7; 8 bases map to TRBD2. This CDR3 contains 15 residues. Germline CDR1 is LGHNA and CDR2 is YNFKEQ. Trimming removed 0 bases from V and 6 bases from J; junction bases left unmatched: 7. The CDR3 DNA sequence: TGTGCCAGCAGCCAAGAGGGCGGGGGGAAGACCGAGCAGTACTTC. Amino acids: CASSQEGGGKTEQYF.

The chain joins TRBV5-4 to TRBJ2-6, with D hard to call. The length of the CDR3 is 13 residues. Germline V gene data show CDR1 as SGHNT and CDR2 as YYREEE (reference sequence). The V end was cut by 6 bases, the J end by 2 bases, with 6 bases between. The CDR3 protein is CASNSAGANVLTF. CDR3 sequence (DNA): TGTGCCAGCAACAGTGCTGGGGCCAACGTCCTGACTTTC.

The chain combines TRBV21-1 with TRBJ2-7; no DNA check was done on the table's D call, TRBD1. TRBV21-1 is tagged as a pseudogene. This CDR3 has 13 amino acids. Here the CDR3 DNA reads TGTGCCAGCAGCGAAGACAGGACCTACGAGCAGTACTTC. Translated, it gives CASSEDRTYEQYF.

The chain couples TRBV2 to TRBJ2-5; TRBD1 matches at 7 bases. Germline-derived CDR1 and CDR2 are SNHLY and FYNNEI. The CDR3 has 15 amino acids. J gave up 0 bases and V 5 bases, and 6 bases lay outside the gene matches. DNA for the CDR3: TGTGCCAGCAGTCAACCCGGGACAGACCAAGAGACCCAGTACTTC. This sequence encodes CASSQPGTDQETQYF.

This chain joins TRBV21-1 and TRBJ2-7; the table's D call, TRBD1, has no DNA check behind it. TRBV21-1 is noted as a pseudogene. The CDR3 runs 14 residues. Here the CDR3 DNA reads TGTGCCAGCAGCGACACCGGATCATCCTACGAGCAGTACTTC. It specifies CASSDTGSSYEQYF.